This T cell receptor (beta chain) is drawn from a study of patients and donors after allogeneic stem cell transplantation. This clonotype was found a few times. TCRdb itself ran the RT-PCR reads through MiXCR, one entry per CDR3 protein. The sample consists of roughly 880,000 distinct CDR3 sequences, around 17% of them appearing once. This TCR derives from a human donor who was either an allogeneic HSCT recipient or a stem cell or donor lymphocyte infusion donor (not recorded which). It is not recorded whose cells these are; they may come from a transplant donor. The sequenced sample consisted of blood, either unsorted or a sorted T cell fraction (not recorded which).

CDR3 in DNA: TGCAGTGCTAGAGACACTCCCGGGCGGGGACTCTCCAGCTCCTACGAGCAGTACTTC. Protein: CSARDTPGRGLSSSYEQYF. The V gene is TRBV20-1, the J gene TRBJ2-7, with a tentative D call TRBD2 (6 bases). The CDR3 runs 19 residues. The V and J ends lost 0 bases and 0 bases respectively, with 24 bases between them. CDR1 and CDR2 from the germline V gene are DFQATT and SNEGSKA (reference sequence).